Listed below are T cell receptor beta chains from one sample, sequenced in a study of CD8 T cells in Susac syndrome. TCRdb reprocessed the immunoSEQ multiplex PCR reads with MiXCR, giving one entry per CDR3 protein. The sample includes around 220,000 distinct CDR3 sequences, about 94% of them seen just once. Sample: CD8+ T cells from PBMCs. Source of these receptors: a human donor with multiple sclerosis. Both conserved end residues are part of each CDR3. D genes are given only for firm matches. Part of the rows lack a size; the others show once, few, many or a class for expanded clones.

j_gene: TRBJ2-7
len: 12
v_gene: TRBV14
abundance: .
d_gene: .
CDR3nt: TGTGCCAGCAGCCAAGGACTAAACGAGCAGTACTTC
CDR3aa: CASSQGLNEQYF

j_gene: TRBJ1-5
len: 13
v_gene: TRBV30
abundance: .
d_gene: .
CDR3nt: TGTGCCTGCCTGCTGGGGTACAATCAGCCCCAGCATTTT
CDR3aa: CACLLGYNQPQHF

j_gene: TRBJ2-3
len: 13
v_gene: TRBV12-3/TRBV12-4
abundance: .
d_gene: .
CDR3nt: TGTGCCAGCCTTTTGACAGGCACAGATACGCAGTATTTT
CDR3aa: CASLLTGTDTQYF

j_gene: TRBJ2-1
len: 14
v_gene: TRBV27
abundance: .
d_gene: .
CDR3nt: TGTGCCAGCAGTTTAGCGGGAACCTACAATGAGCAGTTCTTC
CDR3aa: CASSLAGTYNEQFF

j_gene: TRBJ2-6
len: 15
v_gene: TRBV29-1
abundance: .
d_gene: .
CDR3nt: TGCAGCGTTGCCCCCGGACCGTCTGGGGCCAACGTCCTGACTTTC
CDR3aa: CSVAPGPSGANVLTF

j_gene: TRBJ2-7
len: 13
v_gene: TRBV30
abundance: .
d_gene: .
CDR3nt: TGTGCCTGGACTTCGACAGTAGCCTACGAGCAGTACTTC
CDR3aa: CAWTSTVAYEQYF

j_gene: TRBJ2-7
len: 17
v_gene: TRBV7-9
abundance: .
d_gene: TRBD2
CDR3nt: TGTGCCAGCAGCTTAGCGCCTACTAGCGGGAGGACCTACGAGCAGTACTTC
CDR3aa: CASSLAPTSGRTYEQYF

j_gene: TRBJ1-1
len: 13
v_gene: TRBV12-5
abundance: .
d_gene: .
CDR3nt: TGTGCTAGTCGAGGGGTCGGGGACACTGAAGCTTTCTTT
CDR3aa: CASRGVGDTEAFF

j_gene: TRBJ2-5
len: 12
v_gene: TRBV13
abundance: .
d_gene: .
CDR3nt: TGTGCCAGCAGCGGTAACGGGGAGACCCAGTACTTC
CDR3aa: CASSGNGETQYF

j_gene: TRBJ2-7
len: 12
v_gene: TRBV5-6
abundance: .
d_gene: .
CDR3nt: TGTGCCAGCAGCTTGGGTCCTTTCGAGCAGTACTTC
CDR3aa: CASSLGPFEQYF

j_gene: TRBJ1-1
len: 13
v_gene: TRBV6-6
abundance: .
d_gene: .
CDR3nt: TGTGCCAGCAGTTACGGGGGGTCCCCTGAAGCTTTCTTT
CDR3aa: CASSYGGSPEAFF

j_gene: TRBJ1-1
len: 14
v_gene: TRBV29-1
abundance: .
d_gene: TRBD1
CDR3nt: TGCAGCACCGAGGGGACGACAGGGTCCACTGAAGCTTTCTTT
CDR3aa: CSTEGTTGSTEAFF

j_gene: TRBJ1-1
len: 11
v_gene: TRBV11-2
abundance: .
d_gene: .
CDR3nt: TGTGCCAGCAGCCCTGGACTAGAAACTTTCTTT
CDR3aa: CASSPGLETFF

j_gene: TRBJ1-1
len: 12
v_gene: TRBV7-9
abundance: .
d_gene: TRBD1
CDR3nt: TGTGCCAGCAGACACAGGGGCACTGAAGCTTTCTTT
CDR3aa: CASRHRGTEAFF

j_gene: TRBJ2-1
len: 15
v_gene: TRBV5-4
abundance: .
d_gene: .
CDR3nt: TGTGCCAGCACCCTGAGGGGGGCGGCTTACAATGAGCAGTTCTTC
CDR3aa: CASTLRGAAYNEQFF

j_gene: TRBJ2-7
len: 14
v_gene: TRBV7-9
abundance: .
d_gene: .
CDR3nt: TGTGCCAGCAGCTTAGGGTCAGTGGGCTACGAGCAGTACTTC
CDR3aa: CASSLGSVGYEQYF

j_gene: TRBJ2-5
len: 12
v_gene: TRBV11-2
abundance: .
d_gene: .
CDR3nt: TGTGCCAGCAGCTTTAAAGGGGGAACCCAGTACTTC
CDR3aa: CASSFKGGTQYF

j_gene: TRBJ2-7
len: 14
v_gene: TRBV20-1
abundance: .
d_gene: TRBD1
CDR3nt: TGCAGTGCTAGGCCAAAGGACAGGGGCTACGAGCAGTACTTC
CDR3aa: CSARPKDRGYEQYF

j_gene: TRBJ2-1
len: 13
v_gene: TRBV29-1
abundance: .
d_gene: .
CDR3nt: TGCAGCGCCACGGACATCTCCTACAATGAGCAGTTCTTC
CDR3aa: CSATDISYNEQFF

j_gene: TRBJ1-3
len: 18
v_gene: TRBV12-3/TRBV12-4
abundance: .
d_gene: .
CDR3nt: TGTGCCAGCAGCCCTCGGGGGCGGGAGTCCTACTCTGGAAACACCATATATTTT
CDR3aa: CASSPRGRESYSGNTIYF

j_gene: TRBJ2-2
len: 17
v_gene: TRBV7-9
abundance: .
d_gene: .
CDR3nt: TGTGCCAGCAGCTCGCCCCCCCAGACTGCGAGGGCCGGGGAGCTGTTTTTT
CDR3aa: CASSSPPQTARAGELFF

j_gene: TRBJ2-7
len: 15
v_gene: TRBV20-1
abundance: .
d_gene: TRBD2
CDR3nt: TGCAGTGCCCCTATACCGACTAGCGGGGGTTACGAGCAGTACTTC
CDR3aa: CSAPIPTSGGYEQYF

j_gene: TRBJ2-5
len: 13
v_gene: TRBV7-2
abundance: .
d_gene: TRBD1
CDR3nt: TGTGCCAGCAGCTACAGGGCAGGGGGGACCCAGTACTTC
CDR3aa: CASSYRAGGTQYF

j_gene: TRBJ1-3
len: 11
v_gene: TRBV9
abundance: .
d_gene: .
CDR3nt: TGTGCCAGCGGCAGGGGAAACACCATATATTTT
CDR3aa: CASGRGNTIYF

j_gene: TRBJ1-2
len: 15
v_gene: TRBV3-1
abundance: .
d_gene: .
CDR3nt: TGTGCCAGCAGCCCTGAGACGGAGTATAAGAATGGCTACACCTTC
CDR3aa: CASSPETEYKNGYTF

j_gene: TRBJ1-2
len: 15
v_gene: TRBV13
abundance: once
d_gene: TRBD1
CDR3nt: TGTGCCAGCAGCTTAGATCAGGGGGCCAACTATGGCTACACCTTC
CDR3aa: CASSLDQGANYGYTF

j_gene: TRBJ2-7
len: 11
v_gene: TRBV28
abundance: .
d_gene: TRBD1
CDR3nt: TGTGCCAGTGGGACAGTCTACGAGCAGTACTTC
CDR3aa: CASGTVYEQYF

j_gene: TRBJ1-2
len: 14
v_gene: TRBV20-1
abundance: .
d_gene: TRBD1
CDR3nt: TGCAGTGCTAGAGATCAGGGGGGGCTCCCCGGCTACACCTTC
CDR3aa: CSARDQGGLPGYTF

j_gene: TRBJ2-2
len: 16
v_gene: TRBV13
abundance: .
d_gene: TRBD2
CDR3nt: TGTGCCAGCAGCTCCCGACTAGCGGGGACCACCGGGGAGCTGTTTTTT
CDR3aa: CASSSRLAGTTGELFF

j_gene: TRBJ2-2
len: 14
v_gene: TRBV3-1
abundance: .
d_gene: .
CDR3nt: TGTGCCAGCAGCCAAGATCCAACAGCCGGGGAGCTGTTTTTT
CDR3aa: CASSQDPTAGELFF

j_gene: TRBJ2-4
len: 15
v_gene: TRBV12-3/TRBV12-4
abundance: .
d_gene: TRBD2
CDR3nt: TGTGCCAGCGGGGGTCGGACTAGCGGGGAAAACATTCAGTACTTC
CDR3aa: CASGGRTSGENIQYF

j_gene: TRBJ1-2
len: 14
v_gene: TRBV6-1
abundance: .
d_gene: .
CDR3nt: TGTGCCAGCAGTGAATGGGGTTTTGATTATGGCTACACCTTC
CDR3aa: CASSEWGFDYGYTF

j_gene: TRBJ2-7
len: 15
v_gene: TRBV29-1
abundance: few
d_gene: TRBD1
CDR3nt: TGCAGCGTTGAAGACCCCGGGACAGGGCCCCGCGAGCAGTACTTC
CDR3aa: CSVEDPGTGPREQYF

j_gene: TRBJ2-2
len: 17
v_gene: TRBV7-8
abundance: .
d_gene: .
CDR3nt: TGTGCCAGCAGCCTCCTCGGACCAGGGGTCGACACCGGGGAGCTGTTTTTT
CDR3aa: CASSLLGPGVDTGELFF

j_gene: TRBJ1-2
len: 13
v_gene: TRBV13
abundance: .
d_gene: TRBD1
CDR3nt: TGTGCCAGCCGGGACAGGGGGCAGAATGGCTACACCTTC
CDR3aa: CASRDRGQNGYTF

j_gene: TRBJ1-1
len: 13
v_gene: TRBV12-3/TRBV12-4
abundance: .
d_gene: TRBD1
CDR3nt: TGTGCCAGCACCGGGACAGCGAACACTGAAGCTTTCTTT
CDR3aa: CASTGTANTEAFF

j_gene: TRBJ2-3
len: 15
v_gene: TRBV24-1
abundance: .
d_gene: .
CDR3nt: TGTGCCACCAGTGATTCGGACATCTACACAGATACGCAGTATTTT
CDR3aa: CATSDSDIYTDTQYF

j_gene: TRBJ2-1
len: 19
v_gene: TRBV5-4
abundance: .
d_gene: TRBD2
CDR3nt: TGTGCCAGCAGCCCTACCCCGGGGATTACTAGCGGAGCGTACAATGAGCAGTTCTTC
CDR3aa: CASSPTPGITSGAYNEQFF

j_gene: TRBJ2-3
len: 16
v_gene: TRBV11-3
abundance: once
d_gene: TRBD1
CDR3nt: TGTGCCAGCAAGGGAATGGGACAGGGGGGCACAGATACGCAGTATTTT
CDR3aa: CASKGMGQGGTDTQYF

j_gene: TRBJ1-4
len: 15
v_gene: TRBV7-6
abundance: .
d_gene: .
CDR3nt: TGTGCCAGCAGCCCCTTGTGGGGGAGTAATGAAAAACTGTTTTTT
CDR3aa: CASSPLWGSNEKLFF

j_gene: TRBJ2-2
len: 14
v_gene: TRBV9
abundance: .
d_gene: .
CDR3nt: TGTGCCAGCAGCGCTTATCAGGGATGGGGGGAGCTGTTTTTT
CDR3aa: CASSAYQGWGELFF

j_gene: TRBJ2-5
len: 12
v_gene: TRBV7-9
abundance: .
d_gene: .
CDR3nt: TGTGCCGGCGCTCATCTCCAAGAGACCCAGTACTTC
CDR3aa: CAGAHLQETQYF